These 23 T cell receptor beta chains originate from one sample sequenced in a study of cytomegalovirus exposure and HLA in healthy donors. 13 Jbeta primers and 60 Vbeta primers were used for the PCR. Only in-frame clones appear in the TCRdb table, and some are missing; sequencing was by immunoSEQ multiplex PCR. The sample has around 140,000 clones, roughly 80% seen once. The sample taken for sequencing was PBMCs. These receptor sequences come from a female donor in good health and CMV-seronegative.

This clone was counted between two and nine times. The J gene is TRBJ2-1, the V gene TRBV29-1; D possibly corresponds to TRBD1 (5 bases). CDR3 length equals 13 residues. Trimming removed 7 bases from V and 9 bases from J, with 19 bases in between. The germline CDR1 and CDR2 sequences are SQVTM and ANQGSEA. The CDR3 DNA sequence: TGCAGCGCCGACAGACAAGCGCTAGGTGAGCAGTTCTTC. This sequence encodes CSADRQALGEQFF.

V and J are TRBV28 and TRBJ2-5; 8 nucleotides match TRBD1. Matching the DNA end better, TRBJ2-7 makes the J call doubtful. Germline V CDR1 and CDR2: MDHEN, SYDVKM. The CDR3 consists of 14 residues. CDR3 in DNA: TGTGCCAGCAGATCGACGGGACAGGCCTACGAGCAGTACTTC. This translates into CASRSTGQAYEQYF.

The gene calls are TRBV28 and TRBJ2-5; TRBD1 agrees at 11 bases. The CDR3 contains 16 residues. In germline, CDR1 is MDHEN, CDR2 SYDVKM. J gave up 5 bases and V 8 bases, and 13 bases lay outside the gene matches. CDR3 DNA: TGTGCCAGCGGATCGTCCGGGACAGGGGGGAGGGAGACCCAGTACTTC. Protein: CASGSSGTGGRETQYF.

The DNA of the CDR3 is TGTGCCAGCAGCTTAAGGGGGGGAGATACGCAGTATTTT. Its protein product is CASSLRGGDTQYF. The chain carries TRBV7-3 and TRBJ2-3; 7 positions agree with TRBD2. This CDR3 has 13 amino acids. The ends lost 1 base at V and 5 bases at J; junction bases unmatched: 0. Per the germline V gene, CDR1 is SGHTA and CDR2 is FQGTGA.

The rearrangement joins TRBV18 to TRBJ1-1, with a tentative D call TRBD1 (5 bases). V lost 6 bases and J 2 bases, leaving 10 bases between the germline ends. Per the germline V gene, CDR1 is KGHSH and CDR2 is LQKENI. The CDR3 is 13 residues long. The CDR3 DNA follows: TGTGCCAGCTCCCCCCAGGGAAACACTGAAGCTTTCTTT. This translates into CASSPQGNTEAFF.

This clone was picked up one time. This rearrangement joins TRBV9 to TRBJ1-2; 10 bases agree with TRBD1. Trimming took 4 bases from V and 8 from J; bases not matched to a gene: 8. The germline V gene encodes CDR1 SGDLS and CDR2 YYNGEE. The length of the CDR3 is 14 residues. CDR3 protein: CASSLGQGERGYTF. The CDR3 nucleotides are TGTGCCAGCAGCCTCGGACAGGGGGAGCGGGGCTACACCTTC.

The chain's CDR3 is CASSEQRRGTQYF. The CDR3 DNA is TGTGCCAGCAGTGAACAACGGAGGGGTACGCAGTATTTT. This chain joins TRBV6-1 and TRBJ2-3; tentatively, D is TRBD2 (6 bases). Germline V gene sequence: CDR1 MNHNS, CDR2 SASEGT. Trimming pared 2 bases from V and 8 bases from J, leaving 11 bases between. The CDR3 contains 13 residues.

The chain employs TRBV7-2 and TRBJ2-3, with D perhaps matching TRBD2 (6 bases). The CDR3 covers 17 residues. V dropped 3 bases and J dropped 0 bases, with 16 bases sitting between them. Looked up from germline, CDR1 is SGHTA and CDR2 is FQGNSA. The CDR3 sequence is CASSFDPPSASTDTQYF. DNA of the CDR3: TGTGCCAGCAGCTTCGATCCCCCTAGCGCGAGCACAGATACGCAGTATTTT.

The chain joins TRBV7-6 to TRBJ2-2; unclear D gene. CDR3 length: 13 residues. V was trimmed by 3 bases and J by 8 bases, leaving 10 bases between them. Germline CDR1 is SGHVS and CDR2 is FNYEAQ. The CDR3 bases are TGTGCCAGCAGCTTGGAGTATCGGGGGGAGCTGTTTTTT. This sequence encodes CASSLEYRGELFF. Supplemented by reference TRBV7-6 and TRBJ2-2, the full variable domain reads GAGVSQSPRYKVTKRGQDVALRCDPISGHVSLYWYRQALGQGPEFLTYFNYEAQQDKSGLPNDRFSAERPEGSISTLTIQRTEQRDSAMYRCASSLEYRGELFFGEGSRLTVL.

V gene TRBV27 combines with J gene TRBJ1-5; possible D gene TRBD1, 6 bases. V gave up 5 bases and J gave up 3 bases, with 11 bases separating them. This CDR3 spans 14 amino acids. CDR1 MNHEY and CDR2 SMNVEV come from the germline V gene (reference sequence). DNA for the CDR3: TGTGCCAGCAGTCTACAGGGAATCAATCAGCCCCAGCATTTT. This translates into CASSLQGINQPQHF.

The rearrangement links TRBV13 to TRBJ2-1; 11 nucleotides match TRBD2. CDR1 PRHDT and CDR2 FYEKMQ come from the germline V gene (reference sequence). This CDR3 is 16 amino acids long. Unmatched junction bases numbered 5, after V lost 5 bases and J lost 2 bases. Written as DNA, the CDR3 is TGTGCCAGCAGCGCGACTAGCGGGGATACCTACAATGAGCAGTTCTTC. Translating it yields CASSATSGDTYNEQFF.

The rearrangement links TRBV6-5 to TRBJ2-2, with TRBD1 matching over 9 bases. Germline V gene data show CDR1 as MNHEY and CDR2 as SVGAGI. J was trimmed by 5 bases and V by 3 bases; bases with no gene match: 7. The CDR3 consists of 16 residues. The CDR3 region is CASSYSGQGWTGELFF. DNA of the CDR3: TGTGCCAGCAGTTATTCGGGACAGGGATGGACCGGGGAGCTGTTTTTT.

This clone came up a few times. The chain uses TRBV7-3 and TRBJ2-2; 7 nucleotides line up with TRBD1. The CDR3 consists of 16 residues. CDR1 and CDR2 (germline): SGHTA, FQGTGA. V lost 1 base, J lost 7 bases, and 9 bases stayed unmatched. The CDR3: CASSLIGAGGGGELFF. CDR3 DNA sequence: TGTGCCAGCAGCTTAATAGGCGCAGGGGGTGGCGGGGAGCTGTTTTTT.

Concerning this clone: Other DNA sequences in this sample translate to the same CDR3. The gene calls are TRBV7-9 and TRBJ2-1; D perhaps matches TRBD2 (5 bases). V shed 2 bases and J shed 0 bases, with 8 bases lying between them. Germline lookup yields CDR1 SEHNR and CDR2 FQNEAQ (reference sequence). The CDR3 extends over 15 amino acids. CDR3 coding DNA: TGTGCCAGCAGCTTAAGAGGGAGCTCCTACAATGAGCAGTTCTTC. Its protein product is CASSLRGSSYNEQFF.

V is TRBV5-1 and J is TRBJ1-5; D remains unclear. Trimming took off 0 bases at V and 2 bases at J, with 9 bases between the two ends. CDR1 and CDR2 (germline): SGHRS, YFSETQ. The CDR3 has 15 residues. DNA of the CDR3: TGCGCCAGCAGCTTGGCCGCTGAGGGCAATCAGCCCCAGCATTTT. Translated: CASSLAAEGNQPQHF.

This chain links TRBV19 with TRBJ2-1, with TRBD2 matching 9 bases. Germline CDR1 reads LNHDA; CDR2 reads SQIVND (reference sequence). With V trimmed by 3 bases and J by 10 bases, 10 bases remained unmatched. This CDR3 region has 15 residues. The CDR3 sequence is CASSIETSGRGEQFF. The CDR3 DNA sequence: TGTGCCAGTAGTATTGAGACTAGCGGCCGAGGGGAGCAGTTCTTC.

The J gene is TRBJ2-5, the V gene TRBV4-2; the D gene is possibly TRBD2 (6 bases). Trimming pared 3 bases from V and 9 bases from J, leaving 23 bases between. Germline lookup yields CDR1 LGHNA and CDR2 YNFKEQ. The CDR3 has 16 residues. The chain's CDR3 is CASSQERTSTVGAQYF. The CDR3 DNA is TGTGCCAGCAGCCAGGAGCGAACTAGCACAGTAGGGGCCCAGTACTTC.

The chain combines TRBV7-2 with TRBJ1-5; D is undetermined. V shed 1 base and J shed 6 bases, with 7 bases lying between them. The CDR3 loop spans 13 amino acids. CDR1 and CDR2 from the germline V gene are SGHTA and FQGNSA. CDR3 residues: CASSLGAVQPQHF. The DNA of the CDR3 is TGTGCCAGCAGCTTAGGTGCGGTTCAGCCCCAGCATTTT.

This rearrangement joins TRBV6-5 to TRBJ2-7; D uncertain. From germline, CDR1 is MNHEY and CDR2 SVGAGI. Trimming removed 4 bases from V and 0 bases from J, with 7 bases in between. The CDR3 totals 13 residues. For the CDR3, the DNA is TGTGCCAGCAGTTCCCCCAGCTCCTACGAGCAGTACTTC. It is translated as CASSSPSSYEQYF.

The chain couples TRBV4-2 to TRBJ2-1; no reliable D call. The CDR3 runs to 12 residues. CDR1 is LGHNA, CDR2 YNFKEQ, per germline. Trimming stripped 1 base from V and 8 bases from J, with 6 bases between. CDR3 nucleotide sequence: TGTGCCAGCAGCCAAGCGGTCGATGAGCAGTTCTTC. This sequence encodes CASSQAVDEQFF.

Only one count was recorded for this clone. The CDR3 loop is CASKVRGGNTIYF. In nucleotides, the CDR3 is TGTGCCAGCAAGGTCCGAGGTGGAAACACCATATATTTT. The V and J genes are TRBV2 and TRBJ1-3; no reliable D call. V was clipped by 7 bases and J by 3 bases, with 10 bases between them. Germline-derived CDR1 and CDR2 are SNHLY and FYNNEI. CDR3 length: 13 residues.

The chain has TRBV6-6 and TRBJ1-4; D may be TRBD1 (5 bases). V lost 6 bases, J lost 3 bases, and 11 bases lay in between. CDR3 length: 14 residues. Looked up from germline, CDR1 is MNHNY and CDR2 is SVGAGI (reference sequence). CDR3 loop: CASSLRASNEKLFF. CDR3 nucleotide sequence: TGTGCCAGCAGCCTCAGGGCCTCTAATGAAAAACTGTTTTTT.

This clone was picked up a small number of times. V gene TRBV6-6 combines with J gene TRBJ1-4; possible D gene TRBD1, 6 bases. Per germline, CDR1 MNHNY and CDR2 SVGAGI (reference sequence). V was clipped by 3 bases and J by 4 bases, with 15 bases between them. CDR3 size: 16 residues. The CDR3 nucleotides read TGTGCCAGCAGTTATGGGGACACAGGGTATAATGAAAAACTGTTTTTT. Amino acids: CASSYGDTGYNEKLFF.